A selection of T cell receptor beta chains follows, all from one sample in a study of identical twins. TCRdb used MiXCR to reprocess the 5' RACE reads, holding one entry per CDR3 protein. The sample shows 350,000 to 600,000 distinct CDR3 sequences, 12% to 15% of them seen only once. The same data also contributed to another study, on yellow fever vaccine responses in identical twins.

The sample consisted of CD4+ T cells sorted from blood. The receptor set was obtained from a woman younger than 30 in good health. Each CDR3 is given with its conserved first and last residue.

V gene: TRBV6-5
CDR3 protein: CASSYSSVPTDTQYF

V gene: TRBV19
CDR3 protein: CASSITGSTNEKLFF

V gene: TRBV20-1
CDR3 protein: CSATTDTQYF

V gene: TRBV6-1
CDR3 protein: CASSVEGLPRAETQYF

V gene: TRBV20-1
CDR3 protein: CSARDGRAGETQYF

V gene: TRBV12-3/TRBV12-4
CDR3 protein: CASSLAGQGPTEAFF

V gene: TRBV4-1
CDR3 protein: CASRLDDRGTSGRAGTDTQYF

V gene: TRBV18
CDR3 protein: CASSPLGDPDTQYF

V gene: TRBV29-1
CDR3 protein: CSAGQQTQYF

V gene: TRBV20-1
CDR3 protein: CSARTSGRGVEQFF

V gene: TRBV7-9
CDR3 protein: CASSSGVAQPQHF

V gene: TRBV20-1
CDR3 protein: CSAPTPGLSNQPQHF

V gene: TRBV6-6
CDR3 protein: CASTSGSEQYF

V gene: TRBV20-1
CDR3 protein: CSARYPGTAKNIQYF

V gene: TRBV6-5
CDR3 protein: CASSYSMAPGFSYEQYF

V gene: TRBV5-1
CDR3 protein: CASSLDPVNYGYTF

V gene: TRBV28
CDR3 protein: CASSPQGQAAHSGANVLTF

V gene: TRBV11-3
CDR3 protein: CASSLHRGIDTQYF

V gene: TRBV7-2
CDR3 protein: CASSLVDLAGNTIYF

V gene: TRBV7-3
CDR3 protein: CASSEGAGPDTQYF

V gene: TRBV5-5
CDR3 protein: CASSPRDTYTDTQYF

V gene: TRBV5-1
CDR3 protein: CASSSGQIKSSYNSPLHF

V gene: TRBV5-1
CDR3 protein: CASSSTGGLAGELFF

V gene: TRBV7-9
CDR3 protein: CASSHSIGLAGTGELFF

V gene: TRBV2
CDR3 protein: CASSEEMGPGQAFF

V gene: TRBV7-2
CDR3 protein: CASSPHSTGELFF

V gene: TRBV12-3/TRBV12-4
CDR3 protein: CASTKGQGEPQETQYF

V gene: TRBV7-2
CDR3 protein: CASSLTGSSGSIDTQYF

V gene: TRBV6-1
CDR3 protein: CASRQGLALYNEQFF

V gene: TRBV19
CDR3 protein: CASSIAGEQFF

V gene: TRBV11-2
CDR3 protein: CASSNRDREGTDTQYF

V gene: TRBV27
CDR3 protein: CASRASAHEQYF

V gene: TRBV4-3
CDR3 protein: CASSEAQGEQYF

V gene: TRBV5-5
CDR3 protein: CASSLDRGGAANPDTQYF

V gene: TRBV6-5
CDR3 protein: CASGDGSNQPQHF

V gene: TRBV27
CDR3 protein: CASSFHGDNQPQHF

V gene: TRBV3-1
CDR3 protein: CASSQDRGTGNEQFF

V gene: TRBV20-1
CDR3 protein: CSARVGGGETQYF

V gene: TRBV6-2/TRBV6-3
CDR3 protein: CASSTTSGRGNYEQFF

V gene: TRBV7-9
CDR3 protein: CASSTGQVQETQYF

V gene: TRBV7-8
CDR3 protein: CASRFMFYTGELFF

V gene: TRBV5-1
CDR3 protein: CASSISGRANEQFF

V gene: TRBV11-3
CDR3 protein: CASSRRKTGVNNEQFF

V gene: TRBV15
CDR3 protein: CATSRDQGTGKTQYF

V gene: TRBV20-1
CDR3 protein: CSASERHSYNEQFF

V gene: TRBV2
CDR3 protein: CASSGLRRDNEQFF

V gene: TRBV13
CDR3 protein: CASSPKRLVSPDTQFF

V gene: TRBV6-2/TRBV6-3
CDR3 protein: CASSYTGGSYEQYF

V gene: TRBV20-1
CDR3 protein: CSASLPGHGYTF

V gene: TRBV29-1
CDR3 protein: CSVVGDFTLETQYF

V gene: TRBV4-2
CDR3 protein: CASSQDEWTENTEAFF

V gene: TRBV10-3
CDR3 protein: CAIGGSGYEQYF

V gene: TRBV5-1
CDR3 protein: CASRGGELFF

V gene: TRBV9
CDR3 protein: CASSVGTSVYNEQFF

V gene: TRBV7-2
CDR3 protein: CASSLGDRVGETQYF

V gene: TRBV10-3
CDR3 protein: CAISKGGDSPLHF

V gene: TRBV7-2
CDR3 protein: CASSLLAGNQETQYF

V gene: TRBV5-1
CDR3 protein: CASSLAGTRPAFF